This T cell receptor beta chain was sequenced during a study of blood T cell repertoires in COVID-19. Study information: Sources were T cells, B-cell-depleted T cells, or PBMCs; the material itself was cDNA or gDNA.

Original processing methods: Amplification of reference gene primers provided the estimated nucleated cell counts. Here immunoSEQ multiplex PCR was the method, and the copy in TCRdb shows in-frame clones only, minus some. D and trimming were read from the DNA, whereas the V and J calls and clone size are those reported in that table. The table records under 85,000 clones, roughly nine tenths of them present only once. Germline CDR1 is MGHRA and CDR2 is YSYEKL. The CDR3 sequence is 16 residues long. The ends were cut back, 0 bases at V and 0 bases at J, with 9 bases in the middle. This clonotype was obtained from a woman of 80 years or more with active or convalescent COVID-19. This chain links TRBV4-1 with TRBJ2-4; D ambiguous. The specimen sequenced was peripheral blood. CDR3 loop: CASSQDRTGAKNIQYF. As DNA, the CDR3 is TGCGCCAGCAGCCAAGATCGAACGGGAGCCAAAAACATTCAGTACTTC.